Listed below are T cell receptor beta chains from one sample, sequenced in a study of control samples from healthy donors and cancer patients. TCRdb keeps only in-frame clones here, not all; method: immunoSEQ multiplex PCR. The repertoire consists of some 130,000 clones, with over 75% occurring once and the leading ten covering 2% to 3%. Sample: blood. All receptors come from a man aged 40-50 years in good health. CDR3s include the opening cysteine and the closing phenylalanine or tryptophan. A D gene is named only where the DNA matches it firmly. Size values are once, few and many counts, or a class for expanded clones, and some rows have none.

CDR3nt	CDR3aa	d_gene	abundance	len	v_gene	j_gene
TGTGCCAGCTCACCACAGGGGGCTGTGAGTCAGCCCCAGCATTTT	CASSPQGAVSQPQHF	TRBD1	-	15	TRBV18	TRBJ1-5
TGTGCCAGCAGTTTACGGACAGGGGTGCTAAATTCACCCCTCCACTTT	CASSLRTGVLNSPLHF	TRBD1	-	16	TRBV27	TRBJ1-6
TGTGCCAGCAGCTTAAGTCCTAGCGCGGAGACCCAGTACTTC	CASSLSPSAETQYF	-	-	14	TRBV7-8	TRBJ2-5
TGTGCCAGCAGTGGGGGTCTCGGGGCCTTTAACAATCAGCCCCAGCATTTT	CASSGGLGAFNNQPQHF	-	-	17	TRBV25-1	TRBJ1-5
TGTGCCAGCAGCCATGACAGGGACCTAGAGGAAAAACTGTTTTTT	CASSHDRDLEEKLFF	TRBD1	-	15	TRBV7-9	TRBJ1-4
TGTGCCAGCAGGCAGGGGACCTCGGGGAATTCACCCCTCCACTTT	CASRQGTSGNSPLHF	-	few	15	TRBV6-5	TRBJ1-6
TGTGCCAGCTCCGAGGGACAGGGGGGATCCTACGAGCAGTACTTC	CASSEGQGGSYEQYF	TRBD1	-	15	TRBV18	TRBJ2-7
TGTGCCAGCTCCCTTGGCGGCCCTAACTATGGCTACACCTTC	CASSLGGPNYGYTF	-	-	14	TRBV9	TRBJ1-2
TGTGCCAGCAGCCAAGCCGCGGTATCGTTTACAGGCCATGGCTACACCTTC	CASSQAAVSFTGHGYTF	-	-	17	TRBV3-1/TRBV3-2	TRBJ1-2
TGTGCCAGCAGCCTGACAGGGGCTGGTAATTCACCCCTCCACTTT	CASSLTGAGNSPLHF	TRBD1	-	15	TRBV2	TRBJ1-6
TGCAGTGCTAGTACCGGAGTTCATCAGCCCCAGCATTTT	CSASTGVHQPQHF	-	-	13	TRBV20-1	TRBJ1-5
TGTGCCAGCAGCTTAGCGGTTAAGACCTACAATGAGCAGTTCTTC	CASSLAVKTYNEQFF	-	-	15	TRBV7-8	TRBJ2-1
TGTGCCAGCAGTCAGCGACAGCAAGAGACCCAGTACTTC	CASSQRQQETQYF	-	-	13	TRBV27	TRBJ2-5
TGTGCCAGCAGTTTATTGGGGGCGGGGGAGACCCAGTACTTC	CASSLLGAGETQYF	-	-	14	TRBV28	TRBJ2-5
TGTGCCAGCAGCCCTCTTCTTGACTATGGCTACACCTTC	CASSPLLDYGYTF	-	-	13	TRBV6-6	TRBJ1-2
TGTGCCTGGAGAGGACAGGGGGAATGGACCCAGTACTTC	CAWRGQGEWTQYF	TRBD1	-	13	TRBV30	TRBJ2-5
TGTGCCAGCAGCTCGGAAGCCATTACCGGTCAGCCCCAGCATTTT	CASSSEAITGQPQHF	-	-	15	TRBV7-9	TRBJ1-5
TGTGCCAGCAGGGAGGGTTCGTTGGAGACCCAGTACTTC	CASREGSLETQYF	-	few	13	TRBV2	TRBJ2-5
TGTGCCAGCAGCTTAGTGCCCTATGGCTACACCTTC	CASSLVPYGYTF	-	-	12	TRBV7-2	TRBJ1-2
TGTGCCAGCAGTGAAAACGGCTACTGGACCCAGTACTTC	CASSENGYWTQYF	-	-	13	TRBV6-1	TRBJ2-5
TGTGCCACCAGCAGAGATCGGGCAGGGTCCGGGGAGCTGTTTTTT	CATSRDRAGSGELFF	-	-	15	TRBV15	TRBJ2-2
TGTGCCATCAGTGAGGGGACAGCCATAAACCCACTCTCACCCCTCCACTTT	CAISEGTAINPLSPLHF	TRBD1	few	17	TRBV10-3	TRBJ1-6
TGCGCCAGCAGTGGAGTACTACCTGAGGGAAATACGCAGTATTTT	CASSGVLPEGNTQYF	-	-	15	TRBV10-2	TRBJ2-3
TGTGCCAGCAGCTTGGCGAGTCCAGGAAGCACAGATACGCAGTATTTT	CASSLASPGSTDTQYF	-	-	16	TRBV5-4	TRBJ2-3
TGTGCCAGCAGCTTAGGAGGTTATGGCTACACCTTC	CASSLGGYGYTF	-	-	12	TRBV7-9	TRBJ1-2
TGTGCCAGCAGCGTAGGGGCAGAAAGTCCCTACGAGCAGTACTTC	CASSVGAESPYEQYF	-	-	15	TRBV9	TRBJ2-7
TGTGCCTGTCGACCGGGGGGGGAGACCACAGATACGCAGTATTTT	CACRPGGETTDTQYF	TRBD2	-	15	TRBV30	TRBJ2-3
TGTGCCAGCTCACCTCGGGAAGGCAATCAGCCCCAGCATTTT	CASSPREGNQPQHF	-	-	14	TRBV18	TRBJ1-5
TGTGCCAGCTCACCGGTCGGGGGAGGTGACGAGCAGTACTTC	CASSPVGGGDEQYF	-	-	14	TRBV18	TRBJ2-7
TGTGCCAGCAGCTCCCCCGTCACTAGTAACGATGAGACCCAGTACTTC	CASSSPVTSNDETQYF	-	-	16	TRBV3-1/TRBV3-2	TRBJ2-5
TGTGCCAGCAGTATGGGGACAGTAGGAGAGACCCAGTACTTC	CASSMGTVGETQYF	TRBD1	once	14	TRBV2	TRBJ2-5
TGTGCCAGCAGCTTAAGTCCAGGGGCCGGCTACACCTTC	CASSLSPGAGYTF	-	-	13	TRBV11-2	TRBJ1-2
TGTGCCAGCAGCTTGCAGGGCTCGAACACCGGGGAGCTGTTTTTT	CASSLQGSNTGELFF	-	-	15	TRBV5-4	TRBJ2-2
TGTGCCAGCAGCTTAAGACGGGCTACGCAGTATTTT	CASSLRRATQYF	-	-	12	TRBV7-9	TRBJ2-3
TGTGCCAGCAGCCTTATGCTAGCGAACGCGGATACGCAGTATTTT	CASSLMLANADTQYF	-	-	15	TRBV6-5	TRBJ2-3
TGTGCCAGCAGCGTAGGGGGCTTGGGCACCGGGGAGCTGTTTTTT	CASSVGGLGTGELFF	-	-	15	TRBV9	TRBJ2-2
TGTGCCAGCAGGCGGGAATCGAGCTCACCCCTCCACTTT	CASRRESSSPLHF	-	once	13	TRBV2	TRBJ1-6
TGCGCCAGCAGCCTAGAGGTGAATCAGCCCCAGCATTTT	CASSLEVNQPQHF	-	-	13	TRBV5-1	TRBJ1-5
TGTGCCTGGGGGGACAGGGAGGTTCAGTACTTC	CAWGDREVQYF	TRBD1	-	11	TRBV30	TRBJ2-4
TGTGCCTGGACCAGGGGGACCACTGAAGCTTTCTTT	CAWTRGTTEAFF	TRBD1	-	12	TRBV30	TRBJ1-1
TGTGCCTGGAGTGAGACAGAGAACACTGAAGCTTTCTTT	CAWSETENTEAFF	-	-	13	TRBV30	TRBJ1-1
TGTGCCAGCAGCCAGCCGGGAGTGGGTTGGCCCCAGCATTTT	CASSQPGVGWPQHF	-	-	14	TRBV14	TRBJ1-5
TGTGCCAGCAGCGTCGGAGCTAGCGGGGGGAACACCGGGGAGCTGTTTTTT	CASSVGASGGNTGELFF	TRBD2	-	17	TRBV9	TRBJ2-2
TGTGCCAGCAGCCGGGGGGAGGTTCAGCCCCAGCATTTT	CASSRGEVQPQHF	-	-	13	TRBV12-3/TRBV12-4	TRBJ1-5
TGTGCCATCAGTGATGGGACAACAAACACTGAAGCTTTCTTT	CAISDGTTNTEAFF	-	few	14	TRBV10-3	TRBJ1-1
TGTGCCAGCAGTCACAGGGGTTCCCATGGCTACACCTTC	CASSHRGSHGYTF	TRBD1	-	13	TRBV27	TRBJ1-2
TGTGCCAGCGTCGGACAGGGGGATTCACCCCTCCACTTT	CASVGQGDSPLHF	TRBD1	-	13	TRBV6-6	TRBJ1-6
TGTGCCTGTTGGGGCGGTGGCAACGAGCAGTACTTC	CACWGGGNEQYF	-	-	12	TRBV30	TRBJ2-7
TGTGCTAGCAGGGGAGGGACAGCCGGACTTTCTTTCTATAGCAATCAGCCCCAGCATTTT	CASRGGTAGLSFYSNQPQHF	TRBD1	-	20	TRBV7-7	TRBJ1-5
TGTGCCAGCAGCGTAGGCGGGGGGGTAGTAGATACGCAGTATTTT	CASSVGGGVVDTQYF	TRBD2	-	15	TRBV9	TRBJ2-3
TGTGCCAGCAGCTCGGATTTGGGGGGTGGAAACACCATATATTTT	CASSSDLGGGNTIYF	-	-	15	TRBV7-2	TRBJ1-3
TGCGCCAGCAGCTCAGATTACAATGAGCAGTTCTTC	CASSSDYNEQFF	-	-	12	TRBV5-1	TRBJ2-1
TGTGCCAGTAGTATAGGACGGCTAGCGGGGGGGCCGGAATTGCAGTATTTT	CASSIGRLAGGPELQYF	TRBD2	-	17	TRBV19	TRBJ2-3
TGCGCCAGCAGCTCCGAGCGGGGGGGCCTAGATACGCAGTATTTT	CASSSERGGLDTQYF	TRBD2	-	15	TRBV5-1	TRBJ2-3
TGTGCCAGCAGCTTAGGAGGCCGGGATATGAGCAATCAGCCCCAGCATTTT	CASSLGGRDMSNQPQHF	-	-	17	TRBV7-9	TRBJ1-5
TGTGCCAGCAGCGCAGGGAATCAGTCACCCCTCCACTTT	CASSAGNQSPLHF	-	once	13	TRBV9	TRBJ1-6
TGCAGCGTTGAAGATTGGCGGGACAGGGATGGCTACACCTTC	CSVEDWRDRDGYTF	TRBD1	-	14	TRBV29-1	TRBJ1-2
TGTGCCAGCAGTTCAAAACCAGACCTAACCGGCACAGATACGCAGTATTTT	CASSSKPDLTGTDTQYF	-	once	17	TRBV27	TRBJ2-3
TGCGCCAGCAGCTTAGGAGGCAGGTACCACGAGCAGTACTTC	CASSLGGRYHEQYF	-	-	14	TRBV7-6	TRBJ2-7
TGTGCCAGCAGCCCCTGGGGGTCGGATACGCAGTATTTT	CASSPWGSDTQYF	-	-	13	TRBV11-1	TRBJ2-3